Listed below are T cell receptor beta chains from one sample, sequenced in a study of patients and donors after allogeneic stem cell transplantation. TCRdb re-called the RT-PCR reads with MiXCR, one entry per CDR3 protein. The data show 800,000 to 1,000,000 distinct CDR3 sequences, under 20% seen once. The source material was blood, either unsorted or a sorted T cell fraction (not recorded which). The receptors were sampled from a human donor who was either an allogeneic HSCT recipient or a stem cell or donor lymphocyte infusion donor (not recorded which). It is not recorded whose cells these are; they may come from a transplant donor. Both conserved end residues are part of each CDR3.

TRBJ1-5	TRBV6-2/TRBV6-3	CASSRGQANQPQHF
TRBJ2-7	TRBV7-6	CASSLQGSIRGYEQYF
TRBJ1-2	TRBV7-2	CASSLARRGYGYTF
TRBJ2-7	TRBV19	CASSMSGPNEQYF
TRBJ2-1	TRBV4-3	CASSQEVGTSGGPYYNEQFF
TRBJ2-3	TRBV21-1	CASHKRGHSTDTQYF
TRBJ2-3	TRBV11-2	CASSLAGAFSTDTQYF
TRBJ2-5	TRBV9	CASSVNEGGGETQYF
TRBJ1-5	TRBV10-3	CAISESWQGSAGSSNQPQHF
TRBJ2-1	TRBV29-1	CSGTRSSNEQFF
TRBJ1-2	TRBV29-1	CSVGVGTVNYGYTF
TRBJ1-1	TRBV7-9	CASRITGGTEAFF
TRBJ2-2	TRBV27	CASTLGGSPNTGELFF
TRBJ1-5	TRBV6-2/TRBV6-3	CASSLGRAIQPQHF
TRBJ2-5	TRBV7-8	CASSLGLRGETQYF
TRBJ2-1	TRBV12-3/TRBV12-4	CASSLGAASEQFF
TRBJ1-2	TRBV5-1	CASSLSSDGYTF
TRBJ2-1	TRBV6-1	CASSKRPGQGLNNEQFF